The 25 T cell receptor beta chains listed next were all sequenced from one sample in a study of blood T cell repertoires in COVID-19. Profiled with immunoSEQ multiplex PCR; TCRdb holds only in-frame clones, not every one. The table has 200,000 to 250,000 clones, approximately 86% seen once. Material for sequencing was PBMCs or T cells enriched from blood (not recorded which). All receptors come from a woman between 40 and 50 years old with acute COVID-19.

DNA for the CDR3: TGCGCCAGCAGCCCCTCGGACAGGGCTGGACCTAACAATGAGCAGTTCTTC. Protein: CASSPSDRAGPNNEQFF. The chain carries TRBV5-1 and TRBJ2-1; 8 nucleotides match TRBD1. The V gene's germline CDR1 is SGHRS and CDR2 YFSETQ. The J segment lost 5 bases and the V segment lost 4 bases, leaving 14 bases of the junction unmatched. CDR3 size: 17 residues.

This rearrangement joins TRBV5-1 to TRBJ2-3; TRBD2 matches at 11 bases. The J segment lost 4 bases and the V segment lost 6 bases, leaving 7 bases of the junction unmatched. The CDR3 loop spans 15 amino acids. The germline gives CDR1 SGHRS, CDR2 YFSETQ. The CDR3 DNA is TGCGCCAGCACTGTCCTAGCGGGAGGTGCAGATACGCAGTATTTT. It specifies CASTVLAGGADTQYF.

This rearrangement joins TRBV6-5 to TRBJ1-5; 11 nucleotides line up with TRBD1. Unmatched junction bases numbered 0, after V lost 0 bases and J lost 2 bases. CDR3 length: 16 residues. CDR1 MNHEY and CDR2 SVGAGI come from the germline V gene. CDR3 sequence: CASSYSGQGGNQPQHF. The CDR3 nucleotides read TGTGCCAGCAGTTACTCGGGACAGGGGGGCAATCAGCCCCAGCATTTT.

The CDR3 DNA is TGTGCCACCTCGGAAGGCGGGGGACCTATGGGCGGCTACACCTTC. Translation: CATSEGGGPMGGYTF. The V and J genes are TRBV19 and TRBJ1-2; a possible D gene is TRBD1 (5 bases). V was cut by 10 bases and J by 8 bases, with 26 bases left in between. The CDR3 sequence is 15 residues long. The germline gives CDR1 LNHDA, CDR2 SQIVND (reference sequence).

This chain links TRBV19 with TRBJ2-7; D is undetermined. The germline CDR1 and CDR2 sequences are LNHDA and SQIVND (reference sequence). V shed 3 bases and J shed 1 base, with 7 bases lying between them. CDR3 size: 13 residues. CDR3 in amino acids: CASSIQASYEQYF. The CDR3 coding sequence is TGTGCCAGTAGTATTCAGGCGTCCTACGAGCAGTACTTC. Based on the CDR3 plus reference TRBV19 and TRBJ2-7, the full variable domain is DGGITQSPKYLFRKEGQNVTLSCEQNLNHDAMYWYRQDPGQGLRLIYYSQIVNDFQKGDIAEGYSVSREKKESFPLTVTSAQKNPTAFYLCASSIQASYEQYFGPGTRLTVT.

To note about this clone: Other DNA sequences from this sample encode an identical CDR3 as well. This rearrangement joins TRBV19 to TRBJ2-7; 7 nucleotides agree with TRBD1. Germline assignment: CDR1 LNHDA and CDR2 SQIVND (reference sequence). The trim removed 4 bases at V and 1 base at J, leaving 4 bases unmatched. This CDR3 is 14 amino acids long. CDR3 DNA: TGTGCCAGTAGTACACGGGACAGATCCTACGAGCAGTACTTC. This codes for CASSTRDRSYEQYF.

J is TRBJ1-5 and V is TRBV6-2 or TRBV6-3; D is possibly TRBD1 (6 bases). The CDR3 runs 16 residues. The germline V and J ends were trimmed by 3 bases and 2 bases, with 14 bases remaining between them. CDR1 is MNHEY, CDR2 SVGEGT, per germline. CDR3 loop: CASSYLTGKGNQPQHF. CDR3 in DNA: TGTGCCAGCAGTTATCTCACAGGGAAGGGCAATCAGCCCCAGCATTTT.

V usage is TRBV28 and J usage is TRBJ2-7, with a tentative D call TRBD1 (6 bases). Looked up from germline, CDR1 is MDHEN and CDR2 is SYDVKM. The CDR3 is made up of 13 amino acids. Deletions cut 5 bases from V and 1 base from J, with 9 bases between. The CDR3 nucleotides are TGTGCCAGCAGTATAGGACAGTCCTACGAGCAGTACTTC. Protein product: CASSIGQSYEQYF.

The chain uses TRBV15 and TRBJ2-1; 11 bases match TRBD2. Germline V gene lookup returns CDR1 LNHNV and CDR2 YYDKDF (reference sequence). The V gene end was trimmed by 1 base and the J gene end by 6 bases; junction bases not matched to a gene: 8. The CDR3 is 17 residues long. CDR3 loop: CATSRGPTSGSPNEQFF. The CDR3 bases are TGTGCCACCAGCAGAGGTCCCACTAGCGGGAGTCCCAATGAGCAGTTCTTC.

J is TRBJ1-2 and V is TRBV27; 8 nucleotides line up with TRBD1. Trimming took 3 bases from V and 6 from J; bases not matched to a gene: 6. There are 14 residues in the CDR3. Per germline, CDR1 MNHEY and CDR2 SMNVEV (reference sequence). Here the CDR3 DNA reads TGTGCCAGCAGTTTTCGGCAGGGGGCAAATGGCTACACCTTC. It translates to CASSFRQGANGYTF.

The CDR3 DNA reads TGTGCCAGCCGCCCGGGACAGGGTAATCAGCCCCAGCATTTT. Translation: CASRPGQGNQPQHF. V is TRBV28 and J is TRBJ1-5, with 9 nucleotides matching TRBD1. Germline V gene sequence: CDR1 MDHEN, CDR2 SYDVKM. The ends lost 8 bases at V and 4 bases at J; junction bases unmatched: 6. The CDR3 spans 14 residues.

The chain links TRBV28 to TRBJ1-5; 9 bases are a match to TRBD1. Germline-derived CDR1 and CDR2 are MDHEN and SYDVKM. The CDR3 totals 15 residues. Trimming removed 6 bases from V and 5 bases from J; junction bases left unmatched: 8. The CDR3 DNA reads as TGTGCCAGCAGACCTGGGACAGGGAGGTATCAGCCCCAGCATTTT. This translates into CASRPGTGRYQPQHF. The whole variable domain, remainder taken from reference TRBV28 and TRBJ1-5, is DVKVTQSSRYLVKRTGEKVFLECVQDMDHENMFWYRQDPGLGLRLIYFSYDVKMKEKGDIPEGYSVSREKKERFSLILESASTNQTSMYLCASRPGTGRYQPQHFGDGTRLSIL.

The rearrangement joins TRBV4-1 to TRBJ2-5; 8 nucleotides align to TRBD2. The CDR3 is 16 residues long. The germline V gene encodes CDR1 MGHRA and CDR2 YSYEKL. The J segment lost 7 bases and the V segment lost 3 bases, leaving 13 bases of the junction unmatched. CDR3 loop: CASSQSLSGTLRTQYF. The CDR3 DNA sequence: TGCGCCAGCAGCCAGTCCCTTAGCGGGACCTTGAGGACCCAGTACTTC.

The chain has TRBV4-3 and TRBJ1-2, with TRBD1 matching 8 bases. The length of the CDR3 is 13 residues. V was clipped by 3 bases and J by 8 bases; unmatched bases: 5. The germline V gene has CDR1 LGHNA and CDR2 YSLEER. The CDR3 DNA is TGCGCCAGCAGCCAGCTACAGGGGGAAGGCTACACCTTC. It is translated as CASSQLQGEGYTF.

The chain's CDR3 is CASSQGRGPGTF. The CDR3 bases are TGTGCCAGCAGCCAAGGGAGGGGTCCGGGGACCTTC. The V gene is TRBV11-3, the J gene TRBJ1-2; D is possibly TRBD1 (5 bases). The CDR3 totals 12 residues. Trimming took 5 bases from V and 14 from J, leaving 18 bases between them. The V gene's germline CDR1 is SGHNT and CDR2 YENEEA.

CDR3 in amino acids: CASVRGLDRGTQYF. In nucleotides, the CDR3 is TGTGCCAGCGTCAGGGGTCTAGATAGAGGAACCCAGTACTTC. The chain links TRBV28 to TRBJ2-5, with TRBD1 as a possible D gene (6 bases). The germline V gene encodes CDR1 MDHEN and CDR2 SYDVKM. V gave up 8 bases and J gave up 8 bases, with 21 bases separating them. CDR3 length: 14 amino acids.

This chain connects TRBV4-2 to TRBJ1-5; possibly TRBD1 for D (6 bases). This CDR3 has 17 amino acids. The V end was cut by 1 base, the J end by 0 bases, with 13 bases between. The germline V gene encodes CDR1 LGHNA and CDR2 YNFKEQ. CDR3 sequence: CASSQVGGRNSNQPQHF. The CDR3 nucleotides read TGTGCCAGCAGCCAAGTTGGGGGCAGGAATAGCAATCAGCCCCAGCATTTT.

CDR3 in amino acids: CASSNRGYSGNTIYF. CDR3 nucleotides: TGTGCCAGCAGCAACAGGGGTTATTCTGGAAACACCATATATTTT. The chain is built from TRBV5-4 and TRBJ1-3; 7 bases map to TRBD1. Germline values: CDR1 SGHNT, CDR2 YYREEE (reference sequence). The ends lost 4 bases at V and 1 base at J; junction bases unmatched: 5. The CDR3 consists of 15 residues.

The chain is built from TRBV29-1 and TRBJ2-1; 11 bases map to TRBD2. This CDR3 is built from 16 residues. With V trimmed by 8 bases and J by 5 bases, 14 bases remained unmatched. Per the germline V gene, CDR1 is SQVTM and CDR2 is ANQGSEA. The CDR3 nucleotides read TGCAGCTTTATCAGACTAGCGGGAAATTCCCACAATGAGCAGTTCTTC. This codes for CSFIRLAGNSHNEQFF.

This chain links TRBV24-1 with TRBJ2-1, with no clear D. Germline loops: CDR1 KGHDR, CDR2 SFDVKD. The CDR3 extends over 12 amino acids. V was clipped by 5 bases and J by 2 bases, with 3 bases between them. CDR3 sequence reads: CATSATYNEQFF. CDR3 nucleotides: TGTGCCACCAGTGCAACCTACAATGAGCAGTTCTTC.

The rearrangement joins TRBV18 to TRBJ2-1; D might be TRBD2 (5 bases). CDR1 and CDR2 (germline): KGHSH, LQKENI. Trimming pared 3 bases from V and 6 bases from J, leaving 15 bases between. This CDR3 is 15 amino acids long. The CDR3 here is CASSPGLPTPNEQFF. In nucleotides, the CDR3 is TGTGCCAGCTCACCCGGACTCCCTACCCCCAATGAGCAGTTCTTC.

The CDR3 sequence is CASSQQRLVNYNEQFF. The CDR3 bases are TGCGCCAGCAGCCAACAGAGACTAGTAAACTACAATGAGCAGTTCTTC. The chain recombines TRBV4-1 with TRBJ2-1, with D tentatively TRBD2 (6 bases). Trimming took 2 bases from V and 3 from J, leaving 14 bases between them. Germline V gives CDR1 MGHRA, CDR2 YSYEKL. CDR3 size: 16 residues.

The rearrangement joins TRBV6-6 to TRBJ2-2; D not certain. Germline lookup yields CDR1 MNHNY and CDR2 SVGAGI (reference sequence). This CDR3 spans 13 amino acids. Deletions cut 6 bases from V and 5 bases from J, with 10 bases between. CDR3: CASRLTSTGELFF. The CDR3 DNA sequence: TGTGCCAGCAGACTCACGAGTACCGGGGAGCTGTTTTTT.

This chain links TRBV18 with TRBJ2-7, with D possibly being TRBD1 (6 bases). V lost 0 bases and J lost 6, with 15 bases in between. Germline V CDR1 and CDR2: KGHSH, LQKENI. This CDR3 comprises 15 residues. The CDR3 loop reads CASSPPSKTGIEQYF. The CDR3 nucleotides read TGTGCCAGCTCACCACCGTCGAAAACAGGGATCGAGCAGTACTTC. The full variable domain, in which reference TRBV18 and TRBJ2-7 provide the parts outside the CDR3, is NAGVMQNPRHLVRRRGQEARLRCSPMKGHSHVYWYRQLPEEGLKFMVYLQKENIIDESGMPKERFSAEFPKEGPSILRIQQVVRGDSAAYFCASSPPSKTGIEQYFGPGTRLTVT.

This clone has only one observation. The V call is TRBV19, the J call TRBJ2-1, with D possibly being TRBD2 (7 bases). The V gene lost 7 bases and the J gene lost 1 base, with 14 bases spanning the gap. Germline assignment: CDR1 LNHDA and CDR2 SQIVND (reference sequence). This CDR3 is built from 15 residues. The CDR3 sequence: CASTVGGGSYNEQFF. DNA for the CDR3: TGTGCCAGTACCGTAGGGGGGGGGTCCTACAATGAGCAGTTCTTC. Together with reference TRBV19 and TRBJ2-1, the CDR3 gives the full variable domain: DGGITQSPKYLFRKEGQNVTLSCEQNLNHDAMYWYRQDPGQGLRLIYYSQIVNDFQKGDIAEGYSVSREKKESFPLTVTSAQKNPTAFYLCASTVGGGSYNEQFFGPGTRLTVL.